The 28 T cell receptor beta chains below all came from one sample that was sequenced in a study of cytomegalovirus exposure and HLA in healthy donors. PCR employed 60 Vbeta and 13 Jbeta primers. Clones were sequenced by immunoSEQ multiplex PCR, and TCRdb holds only the in-frame ones, with some missing. The sample has roughly 170,000 clones, under 90% seen once. The sample was PBMCs. Every receptor here comes from a male donor in good health and CMV-seronegative.

The CDR3 is CASSPVGGSPLHF. The CDR3, as DNA: TGTGCCAGCAGCCCGGTCGGAGGGTCACCCCTCCACTTT. The chain employs TRBV27 and TRBJ1-6; unclear D gene. The CDR3 totals 13 residues. V was cut by 6 bases and J by 10 bases, with 13 bases left in between. Germline CDR1 and CDR2: MNHEY and SMNVEV (reference sequence).

This CDR3 is CASSGTASNEQFF. The CDR3 coding sequence is TGTGCCAGCTCCGGGACAGCTTCCAATGAGCAGTTCTTC. The chain links TRBV7-9 to TRBJ2-1, with 7 bases aligning to TRBD1. From germline, CDR1 is SEHNR and CDR2 FQNEAQ (reference sequence). The CDR3 loop spans 13 amino acids. J gave up 6 bases and V 8 bases, and 7 bases lay outside the gene matches.

The gene calls are TRBV5-1 and TRBJ1-2; D unclear. Trimming pared 4 bases from V and 0 bases from J, leaving 13 bases between. Germline V gene lookup returns CDR1 SGHRS and CDR2 YFSETQ. The CDR3 covers 15 residues. The CDR3 region is CASSEGPNPNYGYTF. DNA for the CDR3: TGCGCCAGCAGCGAGGGCCCGAATCCTAACTATGGCTACACCTTC.

The chain couples TRBV7-2 to TRBJ1-1, with 10 bases lining up with TRBD1. From germline, CDR1 is SGHTA and CDR2 FQGNSA. The CDR3 sequence is 18 residues long. The junction had 8 bases not matched to a gene; V was cut back by 1 base and J by 0 bases. Written as DNA, the CDR3 is TGTGCCAGCAGCTTAGGGGGCGGGACAGGGGCGTTGAACACTGAAGCTTTCTTT. It encodes CASSLGGGTGALNTEAFF. Using reference TRBV7-2 and TRBJ1-1 for the parts outside the CDR3, the full variable domain is GAGVSQSPSNKVTEKGKDVELRCDPISGHTALYWYRQSLGQGLEFLIYFQGNSAPDKSGLPSDRFSAERTGGSVSTLTIQRTQQEDSAVYLCASSLGGGTGALNTEAFFGQGTRLTVV.

The chain is built from TRBV2 and TRBJ2-5, with 7 bases matching TRBD2. J gave up 4 bases and V 7 bases, and 12 bases lay outside the gene matches. The CDR3 extends over 15 amino acids. The germline V gene encodes CDR1 SNHLY and CDR2 FYNNEI. CDR3 in DNA: TGTGCCAGCACCCAGGGCGGGGGAGGATTAGAGACCCAGTACTTC. This gives the protein CASTQGGGGLETQYF. The full variable domain, in which reference TRBV2 and TRBJ2-5 provide the parts outside the CDR3, is EPEVTQTPSHQVTQMGQEVILRCVPISNHLYFYWYRQILGQKVEFLVSFYNNEISEKSEIFDDQFSVERPDGSNFTLKIRSTKLEDSAMYFCASTQGGGGLETQYFGPGTRLLVL.

The chain is built from TRBV7-9 and TRBJ1-6, with D possibly TRBD1 on 5 matching bases. The CDR3 sequence is 11 residues long. V lost 11 bases to trimming and J lost 7 bases, with 9 bases between them. CDR1 and CDR2 from the germline V gene are SEHNR and FQNEAQ (reference sequence). CDR3 region: CAGGGNSPLHF. The CDR3 region has the DNA TGTGCCGGGGGGGGGAATTCACCCCTCCACTTT. Full variable domain (rest looked up from reference TRBV7-9 and TRBJ1-6): DTGVSQNPRHKITKRGQNVTFRCDPISEHNRLYWYRQTLGQGPEFLTYFQNEAQLEKSRLLSDRFSAERPKGSFSTLEIQRTEQGDSAMYLCAGGGNSPLHFGNGTRLTVT.

This sequence joins TRBV27 and TRBJ2-1, with 10 nucleotides matching TRBD1. V lost 3 bases, J lost 4 bases, and 3 bases stayed unmatched. CDR1 is MNHEY, CDR2 SMNVEV, per germline (reference sequence). CDR3 length: 15 residues. The CDR3 DNA reads as TGTGCCAGCAGTTTGGGGACAGGGGTATACAATGAGCAGTTCTTC. Its protein product is CASSLGTGVYNEQFF.

The rearrangement joins TRBV6-5 to TRBJ2-7; 13 nucleotides agree with TRBD2. The V and J ends lost 0 bases and 3 bases, in that order; junction bases with no gene match: 2. Germline loops: CDR1 MNHEY, CDR2 SVGAGI. The CDR3 is 16 amino acids. The DNA of the CDR3 is TGTGCCAGCAGTTACTCGAGACTAGCGGGAGGCTACGAGCAGTACTTC. It specifies CASSYSRLAGGYEQYF.

The chain joins TRBV7-2 to TRBJ1-1; 8 bases align to TRBD1. V shed 7 bases, J shed 4 bases, and the junction held 11 bases outside the gene matches. The CDR3 totals 15 residues. Germline CDR1 reads SGHTA; CDR2 reads FQGNSA. The chain's CDR3 is CASIPLGQASTEAFF. In DNA, the CDR3 is TGTGCCAGCATTCCCCTGGGACAGGCGTCCACTGAAGCTTTCTTT.

V usage is TRBV7-2 and J usage is TRBJ2-2; a possible D gene is TRBD2 (5 bases). This CDR3 has 16 amino acids. V dropped 1 base and J dropped 0 bases, with 9 bases sitting between them. The germline V gene encodes CDR1 SGHTA and CDR2 FQGNSA. The CDR3 sequence is CASSLVGGPNTGELFF. DNA for the CDR3: TGTGCCAGCAGCTTAGTTGGCGGGCCGAACACCGGGGAGCTGTTTTTT.

The chain carries TRBV2 and TRBJ2-5; D is undetermined. The DNA end favors TRBJ2-7, so the J call may be wrong. Germline V CDR1 and CDR2: SNHLY, FYNNEI. This CDR3 has 11 residues. Here the CDR3 reads CASSEYYEQYF. Here the CDR3 DNA reads TGTGCCAGCAGTGAATATTACGAGCAGTACTTC.

The J gene is TRBJ2-3, the V gene TRBV12-5, with D possibly being TRBD2 (6 bases). Germline lookup yields CDR1 LGHNT and CDR2 FRNRAP. The CDR3 has 13 amino acids. With 8 bases removed from V and 4 bases from J, the gap between germline ends came to 13 bases. Here the CDR3 DNA reads TGTGCTAGTCTAGGAGGGGCGGCAGATACGCAGTATTTT. Translated, it gives CASLGGAADTQYF.

This chain links TRBV2 with TRBJ2-1; D is uncertain. V gave up 0 bases and J gave up 3 bases, with 6 bases separating them. This CDR3 comprises 14 residues. Germline V gives CDR1 SNHLY, CDR2 FYNNEI. As DNA, the CDR3 is TGTGCCAGCAGTGAAGCGTATTACTACAATGAGCAGTTCTTC. As protein: CASSEAYYYNEQFF. Variable domain in full (rest from reference TRBV2 and TRBJ2-1): EPEVTQTPSHQVTQMGQEVILRCVPISNHLYFYWYRQILGQKVEFLVSFYNNEISEKSEIFDDQFSVERPDGSNFTLKIRSTKLEDSAMYFCASSEAYYYNEQFFGPGTRLTVL.

This clone was found a few times. The rearrangement joins TRBV4-1 to TRBJ1-2; D gene uncertain. V lost 4 bases and J lost 6, with 12 bases in between. CDR3 length: 13 amino acids. The germline V gene has CDR1 MGHRA and CDR2 YSYEKL. CDR3 loop: CASSPRNGDGYTF. As DNA, the CDR3 is TGCGCCAGCAGCCCTCGGAACGGGGATGGCTACACCTTC.

The chain couples TRBV4-3 to TRBJ2-4; D may be TRBD2 (6 bases). From germline, CDR1 is LGHNA and CDR2 YSLEER. The CDR3 extends over 17 amino acids. Trimming shortened V by 1 base and J by 0 bases, and 13 bases separated the two germline ends. For the CDR3, the DNA is TGCGCCAGCAGCCAAGGTTCCGGGAGCCGAGCCAAAAACATTCAGTACTTC. It is translated as CASSQGSGSRAKNIQYF.

The chain combines TRBV4-2 with TRBJ2-2, with 7 bases identical to TRBD2. The germline V gene encodes CDR1 LGHNA and CDR2 YNFKEQ. The CDR3 is 16 amino acids. Trimming at V came to 0 bases and at J to 5 bases, leaving 6 bases not matched to a gene. As DNA, the CDR3 is TGTGCCAGCAGCCAAGACGGCGGGAGTGGGACCGGGGAGCTGTTTTTT. Translation: CASSQDGGSGTGELFF.

This clone was seen a few times. This rearrangement joins TRBV6-5 to TRBJ2-2; D not certain. V dropped 1 base and J dropped 2 bases, with 8 bases sitting between them. The CDR3 has 15 residues. CDR1 is MNHEY, CDR2 SVGAGI, per germline. CDR3 region: CASSYWQTNTGELFF. DNA for the CDR3: TGTGCCAGCAGTTACTGGCAGACTAACACCGGGGAGCTGTTTTTT.

The chain joins TRBV6-1 to TRBJ1-4, with D possibly matching TRBD1 (5 bases). The CDR3 sequence is 14 residues long. CDR1 and CDR2 from the germline V gene are MNHNS and SASEGT. Trimming removed 2 bases from V and 7 bases from J, with 11 bases in between. CDR3 nucleotide sequence: TGTGCCAGCAGTGAAAGGGGTTTGGGTGAAAAACTGTTTTTT. Its protein is CASSERGLGEKLFF.

This clone was seen more than once but under ten times. The chain carries TRBV5-8 and TRBJ2-1; no clear D. Between the trimmed V and J ends, which lost 2 bases and 8 bases, there was a span of 8 bases. The CDR3 has 12 residues. Germline V lookup: CDR1 SGHTS, CDR2 YDEGEE. In DNA, the CDR3 is TGTGCCAGCAGCTTATTCATTTATGAGCAGTTCTTC. Its translation is CASSLFIYEQFF.

CDR3 coding DNA: TGTGCCAGCTCCGAGCGGACAGTCGGATTGCACTATGGCTACACCTTC. This gives the protein CASSERTVGLHYGYTF. V usage is TRBV18 and J usage is TRBJ1-2; tentatively, D is TRBD1 (6 bases). CDR3 length equals 16 residues. The germline V gene encodes CDR1 KGHSH and CDR2 LQKENI. V was trimmed by 6 bases and J by 3 bases, leaving 20 bases between them.

The V and J genes are TRBV27 and TRBJ2-5, with a weak D call TRBD1 (5 bases). The J call may be in error: the DNA end matches TRBJ2-7 better. This CDR3 region has 13 residues. The germline V gene encodes CDR1 MNHEY and CDR2 SMNVEV (reference sequence). This CDR3 is CASRPRASYEQYF. CDR3 DNA sequence: TGTGCCAGCAGGCCCAGGGCCTCCTACGAGCAGTACTTC.

This chain connects TRBV7-2 to TRBJ2-7; D uncertain. The CDR3 has 13 residues. Trimming removed 1 base from V and 6 bases from J, with 10 bases in between. Germline CDR1 is SGHTA and CDR2 is FQGNSA. The CDR3 sequence is CASSLDWFVEQYF. In DNA, the CDR3 is TGTGCCAGCAGCTTAGACTGGTTTGTCGAGCAGTACTTC. Complete variable domain (other parts from reference TRBV7-2 and TRBJ2-7): GAGVSQSPSNKVTEKGKDVELRCDPISGHTALYWYRQSLGQGLEFLIYFQGNSAPDKSGLPSDRFSAERTGGSVSTLTIQRTQQEDSAVYLCASSLDWFVEQYFGPGTRLTVT.

The table lists this clone with a few counts. The rearrangement links TRBV27 to TRBJ1-4, with D perhaps TRBD1 (5 bases). The germline V and J ends were trimmed by 3 bases and 5 bases, with 13 bases remaining between them. Germline-derived CDR1 and CDR2 are MNHEY and SMNVEV (reference sequence). This CDR3 comprises 15 residues. The CDR3 nucleotides are TGTGCCAGCAGTTTTGTGGGGGGGTGGAATGAAAAACTGTTTTTT. This sequence encodes CASSFVGGWNEKLFF.

The chain uses TRBV5-4 and TRBJ2-2; maybe TRBD1 (6 bases). This CDR3 is built from 16 residues. V lost 2 bases and J lost 0, with 11 bases in between. Germline loops: CDR1 SGHNT, CDR2 YYREEE (reference sequence). CDR3 sequence (DNA): TGTGCCAGCAGCTTATCGGCAGGGGCGAACACCGGGGAGCTGTTTTTT. Residues: CASSLSAGANTGELFF.

V is TRBV19 and J is TRBJ1-4, with D maybe TRBD1 (5 bases). The V and J ends lost 7 bases and 0 bases respectively, with 21 bases between them. CDR1 and CDR2 (germline): LNHDA, SQIVND (reference sequence). CDR3 length: 18 amino acids. The CDR3 loop is CASTSLSQVPATNEKLFF. CDR3 coding DNA: TGTGCCAGTACCTCACTCTCACAGGTCCCTGCAACTAATGAAAAACTGTTTTTT.

In its sample, this clone was seen once. The CDR3 spells CASSFLTGTMGELFF. The CDR3, as DNA: TGTGCCAGCAGCTTCCTGACAGGAACAATGGGGGAGCTGTTTTTT. This sequence joins TRBV11-3 and TRBJ2-2, with a weak D call TRBD1 (6 bases). Trimming pared 3 bases from V and 8 bases from J, leaving 16 bases between. This CDR3 spans 15 amino acids. Germline V gives CDR1 SGHNT, CDR2 YENEEA.

The chain couples TRBV7-9 to TRBJ1-1; the D gene is possibly TRBD1 (5 bases). The CDR3 consists of 15 residues. Deletions cut 8 bases from V and 4 bases from J, with 20 bases between. CDR1 and CDR2 from the germline V gene are SEHNR and FQNEAQ (reference sequence). The chain's CDR3 is CASGQGGAMGTEAFF. CDR3 nucleotide sequence: TGTGCCAGCGGGCAGGGAGGGGCGATGGGCACTGAAGCTTTCTTT.

With respect to this clone: At one of its ends the junction is not consistent with the germline gene, which may arise from a read error. The chain carries TRBV7-9 and TRBJ1-6, with D unclear. This CDR3 has 12 residues. Germline CDR1 and CDR2: SEHNR and FQNEAQ (reference sequence). The CDR3 bases are TGTTCCAGCAGCTTATCATATTCACCCCTCCACTTT. Its translation is CSSSLSYSPLHF.